The 4 T cell receptor beta chains below all came from one sample that was sequenced in a study of T cell repertoires in cytomegalovirus infection. TCRdb recomputed calls from the reads with MiXCR, one row per CDR3 protein. The sample contains 200,000 to 250,000 distinct CDR3 sequences, approximately 24% of which appear only once. Sequences were obtained from CD8+ T cells from PBMCs. The origin of the receptors is a human donor in good health (CMV status not recorded). Some clones in this sample may be carry-over from other donors' samples.

The gene calls are TRBV19 and TRBJ2-2; 11 nucleotides agree with TRBD2. V shed 5 bases and J 7 bases; nucleotides not matched to a gene: 9. The germline gives CDR1 LNHDA, CDR2 SQIVND (reference sequence). The CDR3 loop spans 16 amino acids. The CDR3 bases are TGTGCCAGTAGTCCCCCGGGACTAGCGGTCTACGGGGAGCTGTTTTTT. It specifies CASSPPGLAVYGELFF.

The rearrangement links TRBV20-1 to TRBJ2-5; 7 bases fit TRBD2. CDR1 and CDR2 from the germline V gene are DFQATT and SNEGSKA (reference sequence). The CDR3 loop spans 13 amino acids. The V gene end was trimmed by 2 bases and the J gene end by 5 bases; junction bases not matched to a gene: 5. CDR3 DNA sequence: TGCAGTGCTAGAATAGGCGGGGGTGAGACCCAGTACTTC. This sequence encodes CSARIGGGETQYF.

This clonotype was counted at least ten times. This chain uses TRBV29-1 with TRBJ2-7; 7 bases fit TRBD2. V lost 1 base, J lost 4 bases, and 1 base stayed unmatched. Germline loops: CDR1 SQVTM, CDR2 ANQGSEA. The CDR3 has 12 amino acids. CDR3 sequence (DNA): TGCAGCGTTGAAGGGCGGGGGTACGAGCAGTACTTC. It translates to CSVEGRGYEQYF.

Worth noting for this clonotype: A junction end diverges from the germline sequence, so it may reflect a read error. V usage is TRBV7-2 and J usage is TRBJ1-3; the D is unclear. This CDR3 is built from 17 residues. Per the germline V gene, CDR1 is SGHTA and CDR2 is FQGNSA. The DNA of the CDR3 is TGTGCCAGCAGCTTACCTTACTTCCACGGGCCTGGAAACATCATATATTTT. As protein: CASSLPYFHGPGNIIYF.